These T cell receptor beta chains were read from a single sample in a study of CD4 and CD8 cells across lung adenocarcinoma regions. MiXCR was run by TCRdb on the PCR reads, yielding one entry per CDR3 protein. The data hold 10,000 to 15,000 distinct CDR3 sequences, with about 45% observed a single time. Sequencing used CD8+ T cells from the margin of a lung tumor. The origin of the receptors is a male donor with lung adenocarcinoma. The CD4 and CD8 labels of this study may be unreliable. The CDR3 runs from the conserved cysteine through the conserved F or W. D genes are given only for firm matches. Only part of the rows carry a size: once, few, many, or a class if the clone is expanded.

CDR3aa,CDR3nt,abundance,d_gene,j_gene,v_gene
CASSPPEGDYYYEQYF,TGTGCCAGCAGTCCGCCAGAAGGGGATTACTACTACGAGCAGTACTTC,many,-,TRBJ2-7,TRBV6-2/TRBV6-3
CASSTREEYNEQFF,TGTGCCAGCAGTACCCGAGAGGAATACAATGAGCAGTTCTTC,medium-sized,-,TRBJ2-1,TRBV27
CASRAGLGGGDTDTQYF,TGTGCCAGCAGGGCGGGGCTCGGGGGGGGTGACACAGATACGCAGTATTTC,-,TRBD2,TRBJ2-3,TRBV6-1
CASSGRSGAVRTEALYF,TGTGCCAGCAGCGGGCGGAGCGGGGCCGTGCGAACCGAGGCGCTGTATTTT,-,TRBD2,TRBJ2-3,TRBV6-1
CASSHKPSADTQYF,TGTGCCAGCAGCCATAAGCCTAGCGCAGATACGCAGTATTTT,-,-,TRBJ2-3,TRBV4-2
CASSPRGRRGANVLTF,TGTGCCAGCTCCCCCAGGGGGCGTAGGGGGGCCAACGTCCTGACTTTC,many,TRBD1,TRBJ2-6,TRBV6-1
CASSRTSGAYEQYF,TGTGCCAGCAGTCGGACTAGCGGGGCCTACGAGCAGTACTTC,many,TRBD2,TRBJ2-7,TRBV6-1
CASAGGGGVGQDTQYF,TGTGCCAGCGCGGGGGGCGGGGGCGTTGGCCAAGATACGCAGTACTTC,-,TRBD2,TRBJ2-5,TRBV6-1
CASSSGLAGRGPDTQYF,TGTGCCAGCAGTTCGGGACTCGCGGGCCGGGGCCCAGATACCCAGTACTTC,-,-,TRBJ2-5,TRBV6-8
CASSSGRTTGEQYF,TGTGCCAGCAGTTCCGGACGGACTACGGGGGAGCAGTACTTC,-,-,TRBJ2-5,TRBV27
CASSYGLGGRDADTQYF,TGTGCCAGCAGTTACGGACTAGGGGGCCGGGATGCAGATACGCAGTACTTC,-,-,TRBJ2-7,TRBV6-8
CASSGRRGPETQYF,TGTGCGAGCAGCGGGCGGCGTGGCCCAGAGACGCAGTACTTT,-,-,TRBJ2-3,TRBV6-1
CARRNRGQETQFF,TGTGCCAGACGGAATAGGGGGCAAGAGACCCAGTTCTTC,few,TRBD1,TRBJ2-1,TRBV27
CASSPSPTSNTGELFF,TGTGCCAGCAGCCCCTCCCCCACAAGTAATACCGGGGAGCTGTTTTTT,-,-,TRBJ2-2,TRBV9
CASSSRDTEAFF,TGTGCCAGCAGCTCCAGGGACACTGAAGCTTTCTTT,medium-sized,-,TRBJ1-1,TRBV7-6
CAARPGGTGQETQYF,TGTGCCGCCCGGCCCGGGGGGACTGGCCAAGAGACGCAGTACTTC,once,TRBD2,TRBJ2-5,TRBV10-3
CASSGLAGAYNEQFF,TGTGCCAGCAGTGGACTAGCGGGAGCCTACAATGAGCAGTTCTTC,few,TRBD2,TRBJ2-1,TRBV6-1
CASRYRDTLYF,TGTGCCAGCAGGTACCGGGACACGCTGTATTTT,medium-sized,-,TRBJ2-3,TRBV6-5
CASSLDRRTDTQYF,TGTGCCAGCAGCTTAGATAGGCGCACAGATACGCAGTATTTT,-,-,TRBJ2-3,TRBV11-2
CASSLGGRSPRTYEQYF,TGCGCCAGCAGCTTGGGCGGACGTTCCCCCCGTACCTACGAGCAGTACTTC,-,-,TRBJ2-7,TRBV5-1
CASSFLSGSYNEQFF,TGTGCCAGCAGTTTTCTTAGCGGCTCCTACAATGAGCAGTTCTTC,few,-,TRBJ2-1,TRBV27
CASTTTGANTEAFF,TGTGCCAGCACGACAACGGGTGCGAACACTGAAGCTTTCTTT,-,-,TRBJ1-1,TRBV6-1
CASSISGAGSPLHF,TGTGCCAGTAGTATCTCGGGGGCCGGTTCACCCCTCCACTTT,-,-,TRBJ1-6,TRBV19
CASSEGARAKDTQYF,TGTGCCAGCAGTGAGGGGGCCCGAGCCAAAGATACTCAGTACTTC,-,-,TRBJ2-5,TRBV6-1
CASTGLSATDTQYF,TGTGCCAGCACGGGGCTGAGCGCCACAGACACTCAGTACTTC,-,-,TRBJ2-4,TRBV27
CASSFYPTSSNEQFF,TGTGCCAGCAGCTTCTACCCGACTAGCTCCAATGAGCAGTTCTTC,many,TRBD2,TRBJ2-1,TRBV7-2
CASSWAGLGATDTQYF,TGTGCCAGCAGTTGGGCGGGTCTGGGGGCCACAGATACGCAGTACTTC,once,-,TRBJ2-4,TRBV27
CASSFGERGSYNEQFF,TGCGCCAGCAGCTTCGGGGAGCGGGGGTCCTACAATGAGCAGTTCTTC,many,TRBD2,TRBJ2-1,TRBV5-1
CASRGLAGGYTDTQYF,TGTGCCAGCCGCGGACTAGCGGGGGGCTACACAGATACGCAGTACTTC,-,TRBD2,TRBJ2-7,TRBV6-1